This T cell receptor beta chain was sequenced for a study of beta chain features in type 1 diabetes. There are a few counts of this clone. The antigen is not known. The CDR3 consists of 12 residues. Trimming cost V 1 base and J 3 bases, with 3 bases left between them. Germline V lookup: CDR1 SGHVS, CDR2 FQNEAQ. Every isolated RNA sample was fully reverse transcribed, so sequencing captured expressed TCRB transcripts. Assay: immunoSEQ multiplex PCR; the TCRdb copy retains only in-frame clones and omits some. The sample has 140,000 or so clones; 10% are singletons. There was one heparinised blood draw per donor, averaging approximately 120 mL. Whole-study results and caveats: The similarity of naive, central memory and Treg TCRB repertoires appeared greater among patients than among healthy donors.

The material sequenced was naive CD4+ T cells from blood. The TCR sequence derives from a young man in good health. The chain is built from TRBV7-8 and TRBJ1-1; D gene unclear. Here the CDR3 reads CASSLVDTEAFF. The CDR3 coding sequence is TGTGCCAGCAGCTTAGTAGACACTGAAGCTTTCTTT.